These T cell receptor beta chains were read from a single sample in a study of shared clonotypes between healthy human individuals. The table came from immunoSEQ multiplex PCR; TCRdb's copy has only in-frame clones and leaves some out. The sample consists of approximately 500,000 clones, approximately 78% of them appearing once. Material for sequencing was PBMCs. The receptors stem from a woman between 40 and 50 years old in good health. Some clones in this sample may be carry-over from other donors' samples. The CDR3 runs from the conserved cysteine through the conserved F or W. The D gene is left open where the match is weak. Clone size is shown for a subset of rows, as once, few, many or a class of expanded clone.

v_call	d_call	clone_size	j_call	cdr3_aa	cdr3_nt
TRBV18	NA	few	TRBJ2-1	CASSPRTDRDNEQFF	TGTGCCAGCTCACCACGGACAGACCGGGACAATGAGCAGTTCTTC
TRBV2	NA	NA	TRBJ1-6	CASSGDSSPFSPLHF	TGTGCCAGCAGTGGAGACAGCTCGCCATTCTCACCCCTCCACTTT
TRBV30	NA	NA	TRBJ2-7	CAWAQGYEQYF	TGTGCCTGGGCTCAGGGTTACGAGCAGTACTTC
TRBV29-1	TRBD1	NA	TRBJ2-7	CSATGQGAHEQYF	TGCAGCGCCACGGGACAGGGGGCCCACGAGCAGTACTTC
TRBV28	NA	NA	TRBJ2-7	CASSIPGRYEQYF	TGTGCCAGCAGTATCCCCGGACGGTACGAGCAGTACTTC
TRBV5-5	TRBD1	few	TRBJ1-5	CASSLAGGLSNQPQHF	TGTGCCAGCAGCTTGGCAGGGGGCTTAAGCAATCAGCCCCAGCATTTT
TRBV9	TRBD2	NA	TRBJ2-1	CASTGAGGNEQFF	TGTGCCAGCACTGGGGCGGGAGGGAATGAGCAGTTCTTC
TRBV5-8	TRBD1	NA	TRBJ1-1	CASSWEGQGLRMNTEAFF	TGTGCCAGCAGCTGGGAGGGACAGGGGCTTAGGATGAACACTGAAGCTTTCTTT
TRBV7-2	NA	NA	TRBJ2-7	CASSSTLAVIYEQYF	TGTGCCAGCAGCTCTACCTTAGCGGTGATCTACGAGCAGTACTTC
TRBV4-1	NA	once	TRBJ1-4	CASSQPGPMREKLFF	TGCGCCAGCAGCCAGCCGGGACCTATGAGGGAAAAACTGTTTTTT
TRBV19	NA	NA	TRBJ2-7	CASSTLVPSYEQYF	TGTGCCAGTAGTACCCTTGTCCCTTCCTACGAGCAGTACTTC
TRBV25-1	TRBD1	NA	TRBJ2-7	CASSESLDRSSYEQYF	TGTGCCAGCAGTGAATCTTTGGACAGGAGCTCCTACGAGCAGTACTTC
TRBV28	NA	NA	TRBJ2-7	CASRPRDNSYEQYF	TGTGCCAGCAGACCCCGGGACAACTCCTACGAGCAGTACTTC
TRBV10-3	TRBD2	once	TRBJ2-7	CAISESRLAGVALYEQYF	TGTGCCATCAGTGAGTCCCGACTAGCGGGAGTGGCCCTCTACGAGCAGTACTTC
TRBV10-3	TRBD2	few	TRBJ2-7	CAISGDASGTYEQYF	TGTGCCATCAGTGGAGATGCTAGCGGGACCTACGAGCAGTACTTC
TRBV7-9	NA	medium-sized	TRBJ2-7	CASSFLRYSPYEQYF	TGTGCCAGCAGTTTCCTCCGCTACTCACCCTACGAGCAGTACTTC
TRBV7-2	TRBD1	NA	TRBJ2-4	CASSQGTGGGTKNIQYF	TGTGCCAGCAGCCAAGGGACAGGGGGAGGAACCAAAAACATTCAGTACTTC
TRBV19	NA	NA	TRBJ2-7	CASSIALDRSYEQYF	TGTGCCAGTAGTATAGCCCTGGACCGCTCCTACGAGCAGTACTTC
TRBV4-2	NA	few	TRBJ2-1	CASSQDRNGNEQFF	TGTGCCAGCAGCCAAGATAGAAACGGGAATGAGCAGTTCTTC
TRBV7-8	NA	NA	TRBJ1-2	CASSLGPPQLNYGYTF	TGTGCCAGCAGCTTAGGGCCGCCCCAACTTAACTATGGCTACACCTTC
TRBV6-1	NA	NA	TRBJ1-5	CASSGQGSQPQHF	TGTGCCAGCAGTGGGCAGGGGAGTCAGCCCCAGCATTTT
TRBV19	TRBD2	NA	TRBJ2-7	CASSIEPSGSSYEQYF	TGTGCCAGTAGTATTGAGCCTAGCGGGTCCTCCTACGAGCAGTACTTC
TRBV10-3	NA	NA	TRBJ2-3	CAISERVVTDTQYF	TGTGCCATCAGTGAGCGGGTGGTCACAGATACGCAGTATTTT
TRBV28	NA	NA	TRBJ1-2	CASNHLNRGYTF	TGTGCCAGCAACCACCTGAACAGGGGCTACACCTTC
TRBV7-8	NA	NA	TRBJ2-4	CASSLVAGQNIQYF	TGTGCCAGCAGCTTAGTAGCAGGCCAAAACATTCAGTACTTC
TRBV28	NA	NA	TRBJ2-2	CASMSGGGELFF	TGTGCCAGCATGTCCGGGGGAGGGGAGCTGTTTTTT
TRBV5-6	NA	NA	TRBJ1-5	CASSLMGNQPQHF	TGTGCCAGCAGCTTGATGGGGAATCAGCCCCAGCATTTT
TRBV11-1	TRBD1	NA	TRBJ1-5	CASSYSTGTVNQPQHF	TGTGCCAGCAGCTACTCGACCGGGACAGTCAATCAGCCCCAGCATTTT
TRBV15	NA	NA	TRBJ2-2	CATSREETELFF	TGTGCCACCAGCAGAGAGGAAACTGAGCTGTTTTTT
TRBV7-8	TRBD2	NA	TRBJ2-5	CASSLGRTSAQETQYF	TGTGCCAGCAGCTTAGGCAGGACTAGCGCCCAAGAGACCCAGTACTTC
TRBV2	NA	NA	TRBJ1-1	CASSERSLGLNTEAFF	TGTGCCAGCAGTGAGAGGAGTTTAGGGTTGAACACTGAAGCTTTCTTT
TRBV7-9	TRBD1	once	TRBJ1-3	CASSPPGTGGSGNTIYF	TGTGCCAGCAGCCCTCCCGGGACAGGGGGCTCTGGAAACACCATATATTTT
TRBV5-3	NA	once	TRBJ2-7	CARSLGARVSYEQYF	TGTGCCAGAAGCTTGGGGGCCCGGGTATCCTACGAGCAGTACTTC
TRBV5-4	NA	NA	TRBJ1-2	CASSFLGGLVGYTF	TGTGCCAGCAGCTTCCTAGGAGGTCTCGTAGGCTACACCTTC
TRBV30	NA	few	TRBJ1-1	CAWIKGSAEAFF	TGTGCCTGGATAAAGGGTAGTGCTGAAGCTTTCTTT
TRBV7-2	NA	NA	TRBJ1-5	CASTPGVNQPQHF	TGTGCCAGCACCCCGGGGGTCAATCAGCCCCAGCATTTT
TRBV7-3	TRBD2	NA	TRBJ2-2	CASSPRLAGASNTGELFF	TGTGCCAGCAGCCCCAGACTAGCGGGAGCTTCGAACACCGGGGAGCTGTTTTTT
TRBV25-1	TRBD2	few	TRBJ2-1	CASFWTSGNHNEQFF	TGTGCCAGCTTTTGGACTAGCGGGAACCACAATGAGCAGTTCTTC
TRBV4-3	NA	NA	TRBJ2-7	CASSQDTGVSYEQYF	TGCGCCAGCAGCCAAGATACGGGAGTGAGCTACGAGCAGTACTTC
TRBV28	TRBD2	NA	TRBJ2-7	CASSPTSGFSYEQYF	TGTGCCAGCAGCCCGACTAGCGGGTTCTCCTACGAGCAGTACTTC
TRBV19	NA	once	TRBJ1-5	CASSAVGGGNQPQHF	TGTGCCAGTAGTGCGGTGGGAGGGGGCAATCAGCCCCAGCATTTT
TRBV25-1	TRBD1	NA	TRBJ1-2	CASASDRAGGYTF	TGTGCCAGCGCCTCGGACAGGGCCGGTGGCTACACCTTC
TRBV4-2	NA	NA	TRBJ2-5	CASSQVGNEETQYF	TGTGCCAGCAGCCAAGTAGGGAATGAAGAGACCCAGTACTTC
TRBV28	TRBD1	NA	TRBJ2-5	CASRKQGGETQYF	TGTGCCAGCAGAAAACAGGGGGGAGAGACCCAGTACTTC
TRBV18	TRBD2	NA	TRBJ2-1	CASSPPGTSGSHEQFF	TGTGCCAGCTCACCACCTGGGACTAGCGGGAGTCATGAGCAGTTCTTC
TRBV29-1	TRBD1	NA	TRBJ1-1	CSVERTGGSEAFF	TGCAGCGTTGAAAGGACAGGGGGCTCTGAAGCTTTCTTT
TRBV28	NA	NA	TRBJ2-2	CASSPSFGELFF	TGTGCCAGCAGCCCTAGTTTCGGGGAGCTGTTTTTT
TRBV11-2	TRBD2	NA	TRBJ2-1	CASSRGTSGYNEQFF	TGTGCCAGCAGCCGCGGGACTAGCGGGTACAATGAGCAGTTCTTC
TRBV7-2	TRBD2	NA	TRBJ2-1	CASSLKGLAGEINEQFF	TGTGCCAGCAGCTTAAAGGGACTAGCGGGAGAAATTAATGAGCAGTTCTTC
TRBV27	NA	NA	TRBJ2-1	CASSLVAGQRNEQFF	TGTGCCAGCAGCTTGGTTGCGGGACAGAGAAATGAGCAGTTCTTC
TRBV7-7	TRBD2	NA	TRBJ2-1	CASSPGLNLNEQFF	TGTGCCAGCAGCCCGGGACTAAACCTCAATGAGCAGTTCTTC
TRBV30	NA	NA	TRBJ1-6	CAVNGNSPLHF	TGTGCCGTCAACGGTAATTCACCCCTCCACTTT
TRBV7-9	TRBD2	NA	TRBJ2-5	CASSSRLAGQETQYF	TGTGCCAGCAGCTCGCGACTAGCGGGCCAAGAGACCCAGTACTTC